These T cell receptor beta chains were read from a single sample in a study of shared clonotypes between healthy human individuals. The data were produced by immunoSEQ multiplex PCR, yet TCRdb's version contains in-frame clones alone and is incomplete. This repertoire shows 550,000 to 700,000 clones, 60% to 75% found once; its top ten account for around 1.7%. Sequencing input: memory CD4+ T cells sorted from blood. These TCRs come from a woman in her twenties or thirties in good health. Each CDR3 is given without its conserved first and last residue. The D gene is left open where the match is weak.

j_gene,v_gene,d_gene,CDR3aa
TRBJ2-5,TRBV7-2,NA,ASSSAGTGGETQY
TRBJ2-3,TRBV5-1,NA,ASSLEGRTTTDTQY
TRBJ2-3,TRBV5-1,NA,ASSLDVGLTDTQY
TRBJ1-3,TRBV5-1,TRBD1,ASSPTGAGNTIY
TRBJ1-5,TRBV4-1,TRBD1,ASRRTTGESNQPQH
TRBJ2-7,TRBV30,TRBD1,AWSLTGGEQY
TRBJ2-1,TRBV19,NA,ASSWGGMIYNEQF
TRBJ2-5,TRBV10-1,NA,ASSETLYEAQY
TRBJ2-1,TRBV6-5,TRBD1,ASSRGQGAYEQF
TRBJ2-7,TRBV7-2,NA,ASSLDPLSSYEQY
TRBJ2-1,TRBV5-1,TRBD1,ASSPGQEGGYNEQF
TRBJ2-1,TRBV7-9,TRBD2,ASSPLAGGGLNEQF
TRBJ2-1,TRBV28,NA,ASRSGSYNEQF
TRBJ1-4,TRBV2,TRBD1,ASSEGQGGVDEKLF
TRBJ2-1,TRBV11-2,TRBD2,ASSLVAGGLGDEQF
TRBJ2-2,TRBV7-3,NA,ASSPDPTVGELF
TRBJ2-4,TRBV7-9,TRBD2,ASSPSGVANIQY
TRBJ1-1,TRBV9,NA,AGSPAGAVNTEAF
TRBJ1-5,TRBV7-9,TRBD1,ASSPLFTGANQPQH
TRBJ2-5,TRBV6-1,TRBD2,ASSEEIPGLAGGETQY
TRBJ1-5,TRBV6-5,NA,ASSYVPQGQPQH
TRBJ2-1,TRBV7-2,TRBD1,ASSSDRGDYNEQF
TRBJ1-4,TRBV5-1,NA,ASSSSYNGEKLF
TRBJ2-2,TRBV18,NA,ASSQAGELF
TRBJ2-2,TRBV2,NA,ASSYTPWDAGELF
TRBJ2-6,TRBV19,TRBD1,ASSIQGAQANVLT
TRBJ2-1,TRBV7-2,NA,ASSLDSLSSYNEQF
TRBJ2-1,TRBV5-1,TRBD2,ASSLGLAGGPYNEQF
TRBJ2-7,TRBV6-6,NA,ASSSDFGSGEQY
TRBJ2-7,TRBV5-1,NA,ASSLAWEKLYEQY
TRBJ1-5,TRBV15,NA,ATSRGTGNQPQH
TRBJ2-1,TRBV7-2,NA,ASSFPGYNEQF
TRBJ1-5,TRBV19,NA,ASSVYIDDAQPQH
TRBJ1-1,TRBV11-1,NA,ASSLGTPSPAF
TRBJ2-3,TRBV28,NA,ASSRTPASSTDTQY
TRBJ2-1,TRBV20-1,NA,RGATYNEQF
TRBJ1-1,TRBV29-1,NA,SATGLSNTEAF
TRBJ1-3,TRBV7-9,TRBD1,ASSLDIWDRGNSGNTIY
TRBJ2-7,TRBV7-2,TRBD2,ASSPQTHRTSGVHEQY
TRBJ2-5,TRBV5-1,NA,ASSLGLTREETQY
TRBJ1-3,TRBV7-8,TRBD1,ASSLRIGTGSGNTIY
TRBJ2-7,TRBV2,NA,ASRPDGVYEQY
TRBJ2-2,TRBV18,TRBD2,ASSPGLAATNTGELF
TRBJ2-7,TRBV5-6,NA,ASSLPGQHLYEQY
TRBJ2-4,TRBV6-5,NA,ASSSGLAKNIQY
TRBJ1-3,TRBV7-8,NA,ASSSGGAGGNTIY
TRBJ1-1,TRBV25-1,TRBD1,ASSERVSGTGMSEAF
TRBJ2-5,TRBV5-4,TRBD1,ASSSSTGERETQY
TRBJ2-1,TRBV19,TRBD2,ASSPQAGVGDNEQF
TRBJ2-5,TRBV11-2,TRBD2,ATGLAAGRETQY
TRBJ1-4,TRBV7-6,NA,ASSLGGTREKLF
TRBJ2-7,TRBV5-1,NA,ASSLRQGEQY
TRBJ2-5,TRBV6-4,NA,ASSDSSRVLTETQY
TRBJ1-1,TRBV14,NA,ASSSRGGVYTEAF
TRBJ1-2,TRBV14,NA,ASSPEPLLGTYGYT
TRBJ2-1,TRBV29-1,TRBD2,SVVAGGYNEQF
TRBJ2-7,TRBV15,TRBD1,ATSRVGRGNIEQY
TRBJ2-1,TRBV19,TRBD2,ASKVGGDEQF
TRBJ2-7,TRBV7-6,NA,ASSTGHRYEQY
TRBJ2-7,TRBV27,TRBD2,ASSLFGRGSYEQY